This T cell receptor beta chain was retrieved from a study of shared clonotypes between healthy human individuals. General observations from the study: Between a few donors, naive CD4 clonotypes were shared at a level of around 4.9%. Tissues were not sampled, only blood, and their repertoires likely differ.

As to this clone: No antigen is known for it.

Germline V CDR1 and CDR2: SGDLS, YYNGEE. The length of the CDR3 is 12 residues. V lost 3 bases and J lost 9, with 10 bases in between. Sequenced by immunoSEQ multiplex PCR; TCRdb stores in-frame clones only, minus some. The data show approximately 710,000 clones, with 90% seen just once and 30% to 35% held by the top ten. Recent vaccinations or acute infections were absent in the healthy HIV-negative adult donors. CD8 memory pooled CD45RO+ cells and CCR7-negative CD45RA+ TemRA cells. The specimen sequenced was memory CD8+ T cells from PBMCs. Documented subset: CD45RO+ cells pooled with CCR7-negative TemRA cells. This chain joins TRBV9 and TRBJ2-1; D might be TRBD2 (6 bases). The TCR comes from a man aged 18 to 30 in good health. Some clones in this sample may be carry-over from other donors' samples. CDR3 nucleotide sequence: TGTGCCAGCAGCGGCTTGCGGGGTGAGCAGTTCTTC. This translates into CASSGLRGEQFF.